The 17 T cell receptor beta chains below come from one sample, sequenced in a study of T cells in Graves' hyperthyroidism and ophthalmopathy. Regions amplified from RNA transcripts were the TCR beta CDR3 regions. The TCR CDR3 first-round RT-PCR relied on the HTBI primer set. TCRdb itself ran the multiplex PCR reads through MiXCR, one entry per CDR3 protein. In the table there are roughly 550,000 distinct CDR3 sequences, more than 15% of which are singletons. Sample: blood. The receptors come from a woman younger than 45 with Graves' ophthalmopathy.

This clonotype was picked up many times. The chain recombines TRBV7-8 with TRBJ2-7, with no clear D. V was pared by 0 bases and J by 2 bases, with 20 bases between. Germline V lookup: CDR1 SGHVS, CDR2 FQNEAQ. The CDR3 length is 18 residues. For the CDR3, the DNA is TGTGCCAGCAGCTTAGCAGCAGTGTCGGCCTATTTAACCTACGAGCAGTACTTC. Translated: CASSLAAVSAYLTYEQYF.

This clonotype showed up many times. This chain uses TRBV28 with TRBJ1-1, with D tentatively TRBD1 (5 bases). Germline values: CDR1 MDHEN, CDR2 SYDVKM. With 3 bases removed from V and 9 bases from J, the gap between germline ends came to 11 bases. The CDR3 sequence is 12 residues long. Written as DNA, the CDR3 is TGTGCCAGCAGTTTGGTTGACAGCAAAGCTTTCTTT. Amino acids: CASSLVDSKAFF.

The J gene is TRBJ2-1, the V gene TRBV9, with 9 positions matching TRBD2. Germline assignment: CDR1 SGDLS and CDR2 YYNGEE. This CDR3 spans 18 amino acids. J gave up 2 bases and V 7 bases, and 16 bases lay outside the gene matches. Here the CDR3 reads CASDSGTSFSVAYNEQFF. CDR3 in DNA: TGTGCCAGCGACTCCGGGACTAGCTTCTCGGTCGCCTACAATGAGCAGTTCTTC.

This clonotype occurred many times. The J gene is TRBJ2-1, the V gene TRBV5-4; 8 positions agree with TRBD2. This CDR3 is 19 amino acids long. V was clipped by 2 bases and J by 3 bases; unmatched bases: 16. Per germline, CDR1 SGHNT and CDR2 YYREEE (reference sequence). The chain's CDR3 is CASSLLAGFRPRGYNEQFF. For the CDR3, the DNA is TGTGCCAGCAGCTTATTAGCGGGGTTTCGACCCAGAGGCTACAATGAGCAGTTCTTC.

V gene TRBV11-2 combines with J gene TRBJ1-2; TRBD1 might be the D (6 bases). Trimming took 0 bases from V and 4 from J, leaving 12 bases between them. The CDR3 totals 15 residues. Germline assignment: CDR1 SGHAT and CDR2 FQNNGV. CDR3 DNA sequence: TGTGCCAGCAGCTTAGATAAGGGGGGGATCTATGGCTACACCTTC. Translated: CASSLDKGGIYGYTF.

This clonotype has at least ten counts. The chain has TRBV4-3 and TRBJ1-2; D not resolved. Germline loops: CDR1 LGHNA, CDR2 YSLEER. The V gene lost 6 bases and the J gene lost 2 bases, with 7 bases spanning the gap. The CDR3 extends over 12 amino acids. CDR3 amino acids: CASRGTNYGYTF. The DNA of the CDR3 is TGCGCCAGCAGAGGCACAAACTATGGCTACACCTTC.

The rearrangement links TRBV12-3 or TRBV12-4 to TRBJ2-1; 9 bases fit TRBD1. There are 15 residues in the CDR3. V lost 7 bases, J lost 7 bases, and 11 bases stayed unmatched. The CDR3 bases are TGTGCCAGCACCTGGGACAGGGCCTTTCGGAATGAGCAGTTCTTC. Its translation: CASTWDRAFRNEQFF.

This clonotype was recorded a few times. This sequence joins TRBV15 and TRBJ2-1, with TRBD2 identical over 9 bases. CDR1 and CDR2 (germline): LNHNV, YYDKDF (reference sequence). The CDR3 length is 21 residues. Trimming took 7 bases from V and 2 from J; bases not matched to a gene: 24. CDR3 in amino acids: CATTRVEGLAGRFKPYNEQFF. DNA for the CDR3: TGTGCCACCACAAGGGTCGAGGGTCTAGCGGGAAGATTCAAACCCTACAATGAGCAGTTCTTC. Drawing the rest from reference TRBV15 and TRBJ2-1, the complete variable domain is DAMVIQNPRYQVTQFGKPVTLSCSQTLNHNVMYWYQQKSSQAPKLLFHYYDKDFNNEADTPDNFQSRRPNTSFCFLDIRSPGLGDTAMYLCATTRVEGLAGRFKPYNEQFFGPGTRLTVL.

Many counts were recorded for this clonotype. This chain joins TRBV18 and TRBJ2-1, with D maybe TRBD1 (5 bases). Trimming took 5 bases from V and 4 from J, leaving 9 bases between them. Germline CDR1 reads KGHSH; CDR2 reads LQKENI. The CDR3 length is 13 residues. The CDR3 sequence is CASSAQDYNEQFF. The CDR3 nucleotides read TGTGCCAGCTCAGCACAGGATTACAATGAGCAGTTCTTC.

There are a few counts of this clonotype. This may be a read error, as it is one base from a much larger clone. The chain links TRBV28 to TRBJ1-1; D is unresolved. This CDR3 contains 14 residues. Germline V CDR1 and CDR2: MDHEN, SYDVKM. CDR3 nucleotide sequence: TGTGCCGGCAGTTTAGAGGGTCGATACACTGAAGCTTTCTTT. Translating it yields CAGSLEGRYTEAFF.

The V and J genes are TRBV5-1 and TRBJ1-4, with a tentative D call TRBD1 (5 bases). V was trimmed by 1 base and J by 7 bases, leaving 14 bases between them. The CDR3 totals 15 residues. Germline V gene lookup returns CDR1 SGHRS and CDR2 YFSETQ. The CDR3 is CASSLTGREGEKLFF. CDR3 in DNA: TGCGCCAGCAGCTTGACCGGCAGGGAGGGTGAAAAACTGTTTTTT.

This clonotype showed up many times. This chain connects TRBV18 to TRBJ1-1; D is unresolved. V lost 0 bases and J lost 1, with 6 bases in between. The CDR3 runs 14 residues. The germline CDR1 and CDR2 sequences are KGHSH and LQKENI. CDR3 DNA sequence: TGTGCCAGCTCACCACCGTGGCCGAACACTGAAGCTTTCTTT. It is translated as CASSPPWPNTEAFF.

This clonotype was observed at least ten times. The chain has TRBV20-1 and TRBJ2-1; weak D call: TRBD1 (5 bases). The CDR3 has 11 residues. V gave up 3 bases and J gave up 6 bases, with 6 bases separating them. Germline CDR1 is DFQATT and CDR2 is SNEGSKA (reference sequence). For the CDR3, the DNA is TGCAGTGCTAGCAGGGTCAATGAGCAGTTCTTC. Translation: CSASRVNEQFF.

There are many counts of this clonotype. This chain joins TRBV20-1 and TRBJ2-1; 7 bases match TRBD2. This CDR3 is built from 16 residues. Trimming removed 0 bases from V and 7 bases from J; junction bases left unmatched: 12. Germline V gene lookup returns CDR1 DFQATT and CDR2 SNEGSKA (reference sequence). The CDR3 DNA is TGCAGTGCTAGAGATCTCGCGCGGGAGTTTAAGAATGAGCAGTTCTTC. It codes for CSARDLAREFKNEQFF.

V and J are TRBV29-1 and TRBJ1-2, with no clear D. The CDR3 length is 13 residues. With 5 bases removed from V and 2 bases from J, the gap between germline ends came to 12 bases. CDR1 is SQVTM, CDR2 ANQGSEA, per germline. CDR3 protein: CSVRGDTNYGYTF. The CDR3 DNA reads TGCAGCGTTCGCGGCGACACGAACTATGGCTACACCTTC. Drawing the rest from reference TRBV29-1 and TRBJ1-2, the complete variable domain is SAVISQKPSRDICQRGTSLTIQCQVDSQVTMMFWYRQQPGQSLTLIATANQGSEATYESGFVIDKFPISRPNLTFSTLTVSNMSPEDSSIYLCSVRGDTNYGYTFGSGTRLTVV.

The gene calls are TRBV20-1 and TRBJ2-4; D perhaps matches TRBD2 (5 bases). This CDR3 is 17 amino acids long. V was cut by 5 bases and J by 7 bases, with 27 bases left in between. CDR1 DFQATT and CDR2 SNEGSKA come from the germline V gene (reference sequence). The CDR3: CSAWEIRPGVLGNIQYF. In DNA form, the CDR3 reads TGCAGTGCTTGGGAGATACGACCCGGGGTACTGGGTAACATTCAGTACTTC.

This rearrangement joins TRBV25-1 to TRBJ1-5; 9 nucleotides agree with TRBD1. With 3 bases clipped from V and 9 bases from J, the junction kept 3 bases outside the gene matches. CDR1 is MGHDK and CDR2 is SYGVNS in the germline V gene. The CDR3 loop spans 13 amino acids. This chain's CDR3 is CASSETGGRPQHF. The CDR3 bases are TGTGCCAGCAGTGAGACAGGGGGGCGGCCCCAGCATTTT. The full variable domain, in which reference TRBV25-1 and TRBJ1-5 provide the parts outside the CDR3, is EADIYQTPRYLVIGTGKKITLECSQTMGHDKMYWYQQDPGMELHLIHYSYGVNSTEKGDLSSESTVSRIRTEHFPLTLESARPSHTSQYLCASSETGGRPQHFGDGTRLSIL.